A selection of T cell receptor beta chains follows, all from one sample in a study of cytomegalovirus exposure and HLA in healthy donors. Only in-frame clones appear in the TCRdb table, and some are missing; sequencing was by immunoSEQ multiplex PCR. The sample has some 35,000 clones; around half are singletons. The sequencing input was PBMCs. The receptors here all came from a woman between 40 and 50 years old in good health and CMV-seropositive. CDR3s include the opening cysteine and the closing phenylalanine or tryptophan. D genes are given only for firm matches. Clone size is given for some rows only: seen once, a few or many times, or a class if the clone is expanded.

abundance	len	d_gene	v_gene	j_gene	CDR3aa	CDR3nt
-	14	TRBD2	TRBV7-2	TRBJ2-3	CATGERGQVDTQYF	TGTGCCACGGGGGAGCGGGGCCAGGTAGATACGCAGTATTTT
-	13	-	TRBV7-3	TRBJ1-1	CASSSIAGSEAFF	TGTGCCAGCAGCTCAATCGCAGGGTCCGAAGCTTTCTTT
-	14	-	TRBV2	TRBJ1-1	CASTMESVNTEAFF	TGTGCCAGCACCATGGAGTCTGTGAACACTGAAGCTTTCTTT
-	12	TRBD1	TRBV7-8	TRBJ2-7	CASGQGFHEQYF	TGTGCCAGCGGACAGGGTTTCCACGAGCAGTACTTC
-	14	-	TRBV4-1	TRBJ2-7	CASSLGKTSYEQYF	TGCGCCAGCAGCCTGGGCAAAACCTCCTACGAGCAGTACTTC
few	14	-	TRBV30	TRBJ2-3	CAWNKISSTDTQYF	TGTGCCTGGAACAAAATTTCTAGCACAGATACGCAGTATTTT
-	13	TRBD1	TRBV5-1	TRBJ1-1	CASGTEMNTEAFF	TGCGCCAGCGGGACAGAAATGAACACTGAAGCTTTCTTT
few	16	-	TRBV5-1	TRBJ1-4	CASSLGRGVTNEKLFF	TGCGCCAGCAGCTTGGGCAGGGGAGTGACTAATGAAAAACTGTTTTTT
few	15	TRBD1	TRBV9	TRBJ1-1	CASSPIGQGGTEAFF	TGTGCCAGCAGCCCTATCGGACAGGGAGGCACTGAAGCTTTCTTT
once	14	-	TRBV4-1	TRBJ2-3	CASSRGLDSDTQYF	TGCGCCAGCAGCCGGGGACTTGATTCAGATACGCAGTATTTT
-	13	TRBD1	TRBV29-1	TRBJ1-6	CSVSTGVDSPLHF	TGCAGCGTCAGTACAGGGGTGGACTCACCCCTCCACTTT
-	14	-	TRBV4-3	TRBJ2-5	CASSHSGYQPAQYF	TGCGCCAGCAGCCATTCAGGGTATCAACCGGCCCAGTACTTC
few	12	-	TRBV10-3	TRBJ2-3	CATGVDADTQYF	TGTGCCACCGGGGTTGACGCCGATACGCAGTATTTT
-	16	-	TRBV6-5	TRBJ2-1	CASSYWLGGGPGEQFF	TGTGCCAGCAGTTACTGGTTAGGGGGGGGGCCAGGTGAGCAGTTCTTC
-	14	-	TRBV30	TRBJ2-5	CAWAKGVPPETQYF	TGTGCCTGGGCCAAGGGAGTCCCACCAGAGACCCAGTACTTC
-	15	-	TRBV27	TRBJ1-6	CASIRDRSNNSPLHF	TGTGCCAGCATTCGAGACAGGTCCAACAATTCACCCCTCCACTTT
-	15	-	TRBV7-2	TRBJ1-2	CASSWGDGRSYGYTF	TGTGCCAGCAGCTGGGGGGACGGTCGGAGCTATGGCTACACCTTC
-	14	-	TRBV7-2	TRBJ1-6	CASSFTGTNSPLHF	TGTGCCAGCAGCTTCACAGGAACCAATTCACCCCTCCACTTT
few	16	TRBD1	TRBV7-8	TRBJ1-5	CASSSRTGYSNQPQHF	TGTGCCAGCAGCTCAAGGACAGGCTATAGCAATCAGCCCCAGCATTTT